The T cell receptor (beta chain) under discussion was sequenced for a study of regulatory T cells in long-lasting Graves disease. Background on the study: Over 5 years of antithyroid drugs with positive TSH receptor antibodies was taken to mean persistent Graves' disease.

Time point specified: persistent/refractory GD, antithyroid drugs over 5 years with positive TRAb. After RNA was extracted from PBMCs, the TCR library was made from it. Patients came through an endocrinology department, and that department was in Xi'an, China. Germline V gene data show CDR1 as SGHAT and CDR2 as FQDESV (reference sequence). This CDR3 spans 15 amino acids. Broader study findings: Under persistent disease, TRBV28, TRBJ1-2 and TRBJ2-5 were used preferentially. Persistent Graves' cases showed lower TCR diversity than newly diagnosed cases.

About this clonotype itself: No antigen is known for it. This may arise from a read error, as a much more abundant clone is one base away.

Both iRepertoire HTBI primers and Arm-PCR of CDR3 regions were used to build the TCR beta libraries. TCRdb recomputed calls from the multiplex PCR reads with MiXCR, one row per CDR3 protein. The sample includes 300,000 to 350,000 distinct CDR3 sequences, around 19% of them seen just once. The material sequenced was peripheral blood mononuclear cells (PBMCs), taken when the disease was refractory, from a patient treated with antithyroid drugs. V gene TRBV11-1 combines with J gene TRBJ2-5, with D possibly TRBD2 on 6 matching bases. This sequence originates from a female donor with Graves disease. The CDR3: CAGSPDASVQETQYF. DNA of the CDR3: TGTGCCGGCAGCCCGGACGCTAGCGTTCAAGAGACCCAGTACTTC.